The sequence of this TCR beta chain was determined in a study of blood T cell repertoires in COVID-19 (dated by TCRdb to the early 2020s). For the study in its entirety: The collaborator samples originated in the United States, Italy and Spain and spanned the acute and convalescent phases of COVID-19. A freely available public database, intended as a resource for researchers studying the immune response to SARS-CoV-2, is where the repertoires were released. The dataset comprised deeply sampled blood TCRbeta repertoires from subjects exposed to, actively infected with, or recovered from COVID-19. The samples were drawn from two sources: the first 160 participants of the ongoing ImmuneRACE study, and 1,200 or so subjects contributed by 6 global collaborators. The prospective study material was composed of cDNA or gDNA derived from T cells, B-cell-depleted T cells, or PBMCs. A de-identified subject ID, COVID-19 status, age in years and sex were almost always included in the sample metadata. Where available, HLA class I and class II types were obtained from metadata supplied by the sample provider rather than from assay-based typing.

The germline V and J ends show losses of 5 bases and 9 bases respectively, and no gene match explains 10 bases of the junction. Including the terminal cysteine and phenylalanine, the CDR3 comprises 15 residues. This entry keeps only the CDR3 DNA: 45 bases, framed from base 1. As encoded in the germline V gene, CDR1 is SGHTA while CDR2 is FQGNSA. As for this clone: What antigen it recognizes has not been identified. Within one base of it there is no much larger clone, and no base qualities were kept.

Participants in the prospective study were aged roughly 18 to 100 years, lived in 20 to 25 United States geographic areas, and enrolled through a virtual design. In the prospective study, cohorts were assigned on the basis of participant-reported clinical history obtained from a screening survey and a study questionnaire. For ImmuneRACE Cohort 3, a participant was defined as recovered based on two consecutive negative NP/OP PCR tests, clearance by a healthcare professional, or resolution of symptoms. Each participant in the prospective study had whole blood, serum and a nasopharyngeal or oropharyngeal swab collected by mobile phlebotomists. Over a roughly 2-month period, participants in the prospective study had the option of providing additional blood draws and questionnaires. Before DNA extraction, prospective study blood samples were shipped either frozen or at room temperature. TCRbeta CDR3 regions were amplified from genomic DNA by means of the immunoSEQ Assay, a bias-controlled multiplex PCR. In the source study's methods: Nucleated cell counts per sample were estimated from amplification of reference gene primers within the assay. Sequence reads were collapsed and filtered to measure the absolute abundance of every unique TCRbeta CDR3 rearrangement. Productive Simpson clonality was computed per sample as the square root of Simpson's diversity index over productive rearrangements. The table comes from immuneACCESS by way of TCRdb, which keeps in-frame sequences with V and J called. Part of the clones is missing from these tables; in studies checked, under half for an unresolved V gene and the rest for unknown reasons. The V and J calls and the clone size are those of that table, but D and trimming were determined from the DNA. The sample has 350,000 to 400,000 clones on record, over 85% of them singletons. The ten largest clonotypes hold 1.7% of the sample.

Results the study describes overall, beyond this receptor: The quantity of clinical and demographic metadata differed by source and by participant and was supplied without curation.

The sample was PBMCs or T cells enriched from blood (not recorded which). The TCR sequence derives from a woman aged 25 to 39 who had recovered from COVID-19. The rearrangement joined TRBV7-2 to TRBJ2-6; 7 bases in the middle match TRBD1. This receptor has the CDR3 CASSPTLDRVNVLTF. The DNA sequence is TGTGCCAGCAGCCCTACCCTCGACAGGGTCAACGTCCTGACTTTC.